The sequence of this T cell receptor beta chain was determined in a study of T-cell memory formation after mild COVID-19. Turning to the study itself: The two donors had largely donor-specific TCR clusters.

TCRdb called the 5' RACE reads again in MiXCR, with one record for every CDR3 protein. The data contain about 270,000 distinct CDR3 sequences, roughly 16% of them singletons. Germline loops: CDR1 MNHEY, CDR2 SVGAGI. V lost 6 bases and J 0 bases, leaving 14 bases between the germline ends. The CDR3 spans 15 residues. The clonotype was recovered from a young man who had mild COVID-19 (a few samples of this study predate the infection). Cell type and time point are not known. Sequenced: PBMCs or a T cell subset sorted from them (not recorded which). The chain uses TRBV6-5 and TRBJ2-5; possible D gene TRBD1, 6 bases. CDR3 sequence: CASSGTPRDQETQYF. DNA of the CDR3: TGTGCCAGCAGCGGGACACCCCGGGACCAAGAGACCCAGTACTTC.